The 24 T cell receptor beta chains below come from one sample, sequenced in a study of T cells in pancreatic ductal adenocarcinoma. The selected patients with pancreatic ductal adenocarcinoma had surgery but no neoadjuvant therapy. Using immunoSEQ multiplex PCR, the repertoire was profiled, and TCRdb retains in-frame clones only, with some absent. The table records 100,000 or so clones, nearly 95% of them present only once. Sequenced material: PBMCs. These receptors originate from a human donor with pancreatic ductal adenocarcinoma.

The rearrangement joins TRBV7-6 to TRBJ1-1; no definite D call. With 1 base removed from V and 7 bases from J, the gap between germline ends came to 10 bases. This CDR3 spans 13 amino acids. Germline CDR1 is SGHVS and CDR2 is FNYEAQ. The CDR3: CASSLDTTREAFF. The CDR3 DNA follows: TGTGCCAGCAGCTTAGACACGACTCGTGAAGCTTTCTTT.

J is TRBJ2-1 and V is TRBV6-1; perhaps TRBD2 as D (5 bases). The CDR3 has 15 residues. Trimming cost V 2 bases and J 6 bases, with 14 bases left between them. The germline V gene encodes CDR1 MNHNS and CDR2 SASEGT. CDR3 DNA: TGTGCCAGCAGTGAACGCATCGGGGAAAGCAATGAGCAGTTCTTC. Amino acid sequence: CASSERIGESNEQFF.

The chain has TRBV7-3 and TRBJ2-1; perhaps TRBD2 as D (5 bases). Trimming removed 5 bases at V and 4 bases at J, with 15 bases between. CDR3 size: 15 residues. Germline-derived CDR1 and CDR2 are SGHTA and FQGTGA. This CDR3 is CASSPTSSSYNEQFF. DNA of the CDR3: TGTGCCAGCAGCCCAACTAGTTCCTCGTACAATGAGCAGTTCTTC. Drawing the rest from reference TRBV7-3 and TRBJ2-1, the complete variable domain is GAGVSQTPSNKVTEKGKYVELRCDPISGHTALYWYRQSLGQGPEFLIYFQGTGAADDSGLPNDRFFAVRPEGSVSTLKIQRTERGDSAVYLCASSPTSSSYNEQFFGPGTRLTVL.

This chain joins TRBV6-4 and TRBJ2-1; 9 bases fit TRBD1. Germline-derived CDR1 and CDR2 are MRHNA and SNTAGT. This CDR3 region has 13 residues. Trimming removed 6 bases from V and 9 bases from J; junction bases left unmatched: 6. Written as DNA, the CDR3 is TGTGCCAGCAGCACAACAGGGGGCGGTGAGCAGTTCTTC. This sequence encodes CASSTTGGGEQFF.

The chain carries TRBV28 and TRBJ2-5; D perhaps matches TRBD2 (5 bases). The CDR3 is made up of 17 amino acids. Trimming took 2 bases from V and 2 from J, leaving 18 bases between them. Germline CDR1 and CDR2: MDHEN and SYDVKM. CDR3 residues: CASSLRKTSGPQETQYF. In DNA, the CDR3 is TGTGCCAGCAGTTTACGAAAGACCAGCGGACCTCAAGAGACCCAGTACTTC. The variable domain in full, with the rest retrieved from reference TRBV28 and TRBJ2-5, is DVKVTQSSRYLVKRTGEKVFLECVQDMDHENMFWYRQDPGLGLRLIYFSYDVKMKEKGDIPEGYSVSREKKERFSLILESASTNQTSMYLCASSLRKTSGPQETQYFGPGTRLLVL.

This rearrangement joins TRBV7-2 to TRBJ1-2; a weak D match, TRBD1 (5 bases). The CDR3 is 14 residues long. Trimming pared 4 bases from V and 8 bases from J, leaving 17 bases between. Germline V gene lookup returns CDR1 SGHTA and CDR2 FQGNSA. CDR3 DNA: TGTGCCAGCAGCTCTCCGACAGTGGCGAACGGCTACACCTTC. It translates to CASSSPTVANGYTF.

The genes are TRBV6-7 and TRBJ2-7, with D hard to call. Being an ORF, TRBV6-7 has a function that is uncertain. Trimming stripped 2 bases from V and 1 base from J, with 9 bases between. The CDR3 contains 14 residues. CDR3 protein: CASSYVGVSYEQYF. The CDR3 coding sequence is TGTGCCAGCAGTTACGTCGGTGTATCCTACGAGCAGTACTTC.

The chain carries TRBV6-1 and TRBJ2-6; 7 bases line up with TRBD1. The CDR3 contains 15 residues. CDR1 and CDR2 (germline): MNHNS, SASEGT. V lost 7 bases to trimming and J lost 2 bases; unmatched junction nucleotides: 5. CDR3 loop: CASIIQGAGANVLTF. CDR3 bases: TGTGCCAGCATTATTCAGGGGGCTGGGGCCAACGTCCTGACTTTC.

This chain links TRBV28 with TRBJ2-6; 7 bases line up with TRBD1. With V trimmed by 6 bases and J by 2 bases, 7 bases remained unmatched. This CDR3 is 16 amino acids long. Germline CDR1 and CDR2: MDHEN and SYDVKM. The CDR3 spells CASSRQGWAGANVLTF. CDR3 in DNA: TGTGCCAGCAGCCGACAGGGTTGGGCTGGGGCCAACGTCCTGACTTTC.

In DNA, the CDR3 is TGTGCCACCAGCAGGGGAGGGCTAAGCACAGATACGCAGTATTTT. Residues: CATSRGGLSTDTQYF. The V and J genes are TRBV15 and TRBJ2-3; 7 bases fit TRBD2. The V gene's germline CDR1 is LNHNV and CDR2 YYDKDF (reference sequence). CDR3 length: 15 amino acids. V was clipped by 3 bases and J by 0 bases; unmatched bases: 3.

V and J are TRBV9 and TRBJ2-3; the match to TRBD2 covers 10 bases. Germline V CDR1 and CDR2: SGDLS, YYNGEE. This CDR3 has 15 amino acids. Trimming took 6 bases from V and 2 from J; bases not matched to a gene: 6. CDR3 residues: CASKGTSGNTDTQYF. The CDR3 nucleotides are TGTGCCAGCAAGGGTACTAGCGGGAACACAGATACGCAGTATTTT. Full variable domain (missing parts from reference TRBV9 and TRBJ2-3): DSGVTQTPKHLITATGQRVTLRCSPRSGDLSVYWYQQSLDQGLQFLIQYYNGEERAKGNILERFSAQQFPDLHSELNLSSLELGDSALYFCASKGTSGNTDTQYFGPGTRLTVL.

The chain employs TRBV18 and TRBJ1-1; possible D gene TRBD1, 6 bases. The germline V gene has CDR1 KGHSH and CDR2 LQKENI. This CDR3 comprises 15 residues. V lost 3 bases and J 1 base, leaving 12 bases between the germline ends. The CDR3 spells CASSPRQAQNTEAFF. Written as DNA, the CDR3 is TGTGCCAGCTCACCGCGACAGGCCCAGAACACTGAAGCTTTCTTT.

The V call is TRBV30, the J call TRBJ2-7; maybe TRBD2 (5 bases). Germline CDR1 reads GTSNPN; CDR2 reads SVGIG (reference sequence). Trimming removed 5 bases from V and 0 bases from J, with 11 bases in between. The CDR3 extends over 13 amino acids. CDR3 in amino acids: CAWARDSSYEQYF. Here the CDR3 DNA reads TGTGCCTGGGCCCGGGATAGCTCCTACGAGCAGTACTTC.

The chain is built from TRBV6-5 and TRBJ2-3, with 8 positions matching TRBD2. Trimming removed 5 bases from V and 10 bases from J; junction bases left unmatched: 8. The germline V gene has CDR1 MNHEY and CDR2 SVGAGI. The CDR3 runs to 13 residues. CDR3 nucleotides: TGTGCCAGCAGTCCACGGGGGGGCGGACCGCAGTATTTT. This encodes CASSPRGGGPQYF.

The chain employs TRBV19 and TRBJ2-3, with a weak D call TRBD2 (6 bases). The V and J ends lost 7 bases and 4 bases respectively, with 12 bases between them. The germline CDR1 and CDR2 sequences are LNHDA and SQIVND (reference sequence). The CDR3 totals 13 residues. This CDR3 is CASNRLDSDTQYF. CDR3 DNA sequence: TGTGCCAGTAACCGACTAGACTCAGATACGCAGTATTTT.

This chain uses TRBV4-1 with TRBJ1-5, with D possibly being TRBD1 (6 bases). The CDR3 covers 17 residues. The germline V gene encodes CDR1 MGHRA and CDR2 YSYEKL. Trimming left V 0 bases short and J 6 bases short, with 18 bases between. For the CDR3, the DNA is TGCGCCAGCAGCCAAGATTTTGGGAACGAAGGGGGTCAGCCCCAGCATTTT. Translating gives CASSQDFGNEGGQPQHF.

This chain joins TRBV5-1 and TRBJ2-7; no clear D gene. This CDR3 is 14 amino acids long. Germline lookup yields CDR1 SGHRS and CDR2 YFSETQ. Trimming took 3 bases from V and 0 from J, leaving 10 bases between them. CDR3 sequence reads: CASSSTRSSYEQYF. CDR3 sequence (DNA): TGCGCCAGCAGCTCAACAAGGAGCTCCTACGAGCAGTACTTC.

The V and J genes are TRBV30 and TRBJ2-7, with TRBD2 matching 9 bases. Germline V lookup: CDR1 GTSNPN, CDR2 SVGIG (reference sequence). V was clipped by 0 bases and J by 5 bases; unmatched bases: 8. This CDR3 is 15 amino acids long. CDR3 protein: CAWSVHQREVDEQYF. CDR3 coding DNA: TGTGCCTGGAGTGTACATCAGCGGGAGGTCGACGAGCAGTACTTC.

This rearrangement joins TRBV9 to TRBJ2-7; D is undetermined. Germline V lookup: CDR1 SGDLS, CDR2 YYNGEE. This CDR3 comprises 15 residues. V shed 0 bases and J shed 2 bases, with 12 bases lying between them. The CDR3 region has the DNA TGTGCCAGCAGCGTAGGACAAGCAGCCACCTACGAGCAGTACTTC. Translation gives CASSVGQAATYEQYF.

The chain links TRBV2 to TRBJ2-5; TRBD1 matches at 7 bases. This CDR3 region has 15 residues. Germline V CDR1 and CDR2: SNHLY, FYNNEI. Unmatched junction bases numbered 12, after V lost 7 bases and J lost 4 bases. CDR3 nucleotide sequence: TGTGCCAGCATCAGACAGGGCGTATCAGGAGAGACCCAGTACTTC. Its translation: CASIRQGVSGETQYF.

The rearrangement links TRBV4-3 to TRBJ2-7; the match to TRBD1 covers 8 bases. Germline-derived CDR1 and CDR2 are LGHNA and YSLEER. J was trimmed by 7 bases and V by 0 bases; bases with no gene match: 8. The CDR3 sequence is 15 residues long. The CDR3, as DNA: TGCGCCAGCAGCCAAGATGTCAGGGGGCTTTATGAGCAGTACTTC. Translation: CASSQDVRGLYEQYF.

Written as DNA, the CDR3 is TGTGCCAGCAGCTTACGGGACTCTACGTCCTCCTACGAGCAGTACTTC. Translated: CASSLRDSTSSYEQYF. The chain carries TRBV7-6 and TRBJ2-7; a weak D match, TRBD2 (6 bases). The V end was cut by 2 bases, the J end by 0 bases, with 14 bases between. Germline V gene data show CDR1 as SGHVS and CDR2 as FNYEAQ. The CDR3 has 16 residues.

This chain joins TRBV10-3 and TRBJ2-2; the D is unclear. Germline CDR1 reads ENHRY; CDR2 reads SYGVKD. Trimming stripped 1 base from V and 1 base from J, with 10 bases between. The CDR3 runs to 16 residues. CDR3 DNA sequence: TGTGCCATCAGTGAGTACGGGTTCGTGAACACCGGGGAGCTGTTTTTT. Translated: CAISEYGFVNTGELFF.

The chain employs TRBV6-5 and TRBJ1-3; D is uncertain. Trimming removed 6 bases from V and 3 bases from J, with 9 bases in between. The CDR3 has 13 residues. Germline V gives CDR1 MNHEY, CDR2 SVGAGI. This CDR3 is CASRMGVGNTIYF. CDR3 nucleotides: TGTGCCAGCAGAATGGGAGTTGGAAACACCATATATTTT.